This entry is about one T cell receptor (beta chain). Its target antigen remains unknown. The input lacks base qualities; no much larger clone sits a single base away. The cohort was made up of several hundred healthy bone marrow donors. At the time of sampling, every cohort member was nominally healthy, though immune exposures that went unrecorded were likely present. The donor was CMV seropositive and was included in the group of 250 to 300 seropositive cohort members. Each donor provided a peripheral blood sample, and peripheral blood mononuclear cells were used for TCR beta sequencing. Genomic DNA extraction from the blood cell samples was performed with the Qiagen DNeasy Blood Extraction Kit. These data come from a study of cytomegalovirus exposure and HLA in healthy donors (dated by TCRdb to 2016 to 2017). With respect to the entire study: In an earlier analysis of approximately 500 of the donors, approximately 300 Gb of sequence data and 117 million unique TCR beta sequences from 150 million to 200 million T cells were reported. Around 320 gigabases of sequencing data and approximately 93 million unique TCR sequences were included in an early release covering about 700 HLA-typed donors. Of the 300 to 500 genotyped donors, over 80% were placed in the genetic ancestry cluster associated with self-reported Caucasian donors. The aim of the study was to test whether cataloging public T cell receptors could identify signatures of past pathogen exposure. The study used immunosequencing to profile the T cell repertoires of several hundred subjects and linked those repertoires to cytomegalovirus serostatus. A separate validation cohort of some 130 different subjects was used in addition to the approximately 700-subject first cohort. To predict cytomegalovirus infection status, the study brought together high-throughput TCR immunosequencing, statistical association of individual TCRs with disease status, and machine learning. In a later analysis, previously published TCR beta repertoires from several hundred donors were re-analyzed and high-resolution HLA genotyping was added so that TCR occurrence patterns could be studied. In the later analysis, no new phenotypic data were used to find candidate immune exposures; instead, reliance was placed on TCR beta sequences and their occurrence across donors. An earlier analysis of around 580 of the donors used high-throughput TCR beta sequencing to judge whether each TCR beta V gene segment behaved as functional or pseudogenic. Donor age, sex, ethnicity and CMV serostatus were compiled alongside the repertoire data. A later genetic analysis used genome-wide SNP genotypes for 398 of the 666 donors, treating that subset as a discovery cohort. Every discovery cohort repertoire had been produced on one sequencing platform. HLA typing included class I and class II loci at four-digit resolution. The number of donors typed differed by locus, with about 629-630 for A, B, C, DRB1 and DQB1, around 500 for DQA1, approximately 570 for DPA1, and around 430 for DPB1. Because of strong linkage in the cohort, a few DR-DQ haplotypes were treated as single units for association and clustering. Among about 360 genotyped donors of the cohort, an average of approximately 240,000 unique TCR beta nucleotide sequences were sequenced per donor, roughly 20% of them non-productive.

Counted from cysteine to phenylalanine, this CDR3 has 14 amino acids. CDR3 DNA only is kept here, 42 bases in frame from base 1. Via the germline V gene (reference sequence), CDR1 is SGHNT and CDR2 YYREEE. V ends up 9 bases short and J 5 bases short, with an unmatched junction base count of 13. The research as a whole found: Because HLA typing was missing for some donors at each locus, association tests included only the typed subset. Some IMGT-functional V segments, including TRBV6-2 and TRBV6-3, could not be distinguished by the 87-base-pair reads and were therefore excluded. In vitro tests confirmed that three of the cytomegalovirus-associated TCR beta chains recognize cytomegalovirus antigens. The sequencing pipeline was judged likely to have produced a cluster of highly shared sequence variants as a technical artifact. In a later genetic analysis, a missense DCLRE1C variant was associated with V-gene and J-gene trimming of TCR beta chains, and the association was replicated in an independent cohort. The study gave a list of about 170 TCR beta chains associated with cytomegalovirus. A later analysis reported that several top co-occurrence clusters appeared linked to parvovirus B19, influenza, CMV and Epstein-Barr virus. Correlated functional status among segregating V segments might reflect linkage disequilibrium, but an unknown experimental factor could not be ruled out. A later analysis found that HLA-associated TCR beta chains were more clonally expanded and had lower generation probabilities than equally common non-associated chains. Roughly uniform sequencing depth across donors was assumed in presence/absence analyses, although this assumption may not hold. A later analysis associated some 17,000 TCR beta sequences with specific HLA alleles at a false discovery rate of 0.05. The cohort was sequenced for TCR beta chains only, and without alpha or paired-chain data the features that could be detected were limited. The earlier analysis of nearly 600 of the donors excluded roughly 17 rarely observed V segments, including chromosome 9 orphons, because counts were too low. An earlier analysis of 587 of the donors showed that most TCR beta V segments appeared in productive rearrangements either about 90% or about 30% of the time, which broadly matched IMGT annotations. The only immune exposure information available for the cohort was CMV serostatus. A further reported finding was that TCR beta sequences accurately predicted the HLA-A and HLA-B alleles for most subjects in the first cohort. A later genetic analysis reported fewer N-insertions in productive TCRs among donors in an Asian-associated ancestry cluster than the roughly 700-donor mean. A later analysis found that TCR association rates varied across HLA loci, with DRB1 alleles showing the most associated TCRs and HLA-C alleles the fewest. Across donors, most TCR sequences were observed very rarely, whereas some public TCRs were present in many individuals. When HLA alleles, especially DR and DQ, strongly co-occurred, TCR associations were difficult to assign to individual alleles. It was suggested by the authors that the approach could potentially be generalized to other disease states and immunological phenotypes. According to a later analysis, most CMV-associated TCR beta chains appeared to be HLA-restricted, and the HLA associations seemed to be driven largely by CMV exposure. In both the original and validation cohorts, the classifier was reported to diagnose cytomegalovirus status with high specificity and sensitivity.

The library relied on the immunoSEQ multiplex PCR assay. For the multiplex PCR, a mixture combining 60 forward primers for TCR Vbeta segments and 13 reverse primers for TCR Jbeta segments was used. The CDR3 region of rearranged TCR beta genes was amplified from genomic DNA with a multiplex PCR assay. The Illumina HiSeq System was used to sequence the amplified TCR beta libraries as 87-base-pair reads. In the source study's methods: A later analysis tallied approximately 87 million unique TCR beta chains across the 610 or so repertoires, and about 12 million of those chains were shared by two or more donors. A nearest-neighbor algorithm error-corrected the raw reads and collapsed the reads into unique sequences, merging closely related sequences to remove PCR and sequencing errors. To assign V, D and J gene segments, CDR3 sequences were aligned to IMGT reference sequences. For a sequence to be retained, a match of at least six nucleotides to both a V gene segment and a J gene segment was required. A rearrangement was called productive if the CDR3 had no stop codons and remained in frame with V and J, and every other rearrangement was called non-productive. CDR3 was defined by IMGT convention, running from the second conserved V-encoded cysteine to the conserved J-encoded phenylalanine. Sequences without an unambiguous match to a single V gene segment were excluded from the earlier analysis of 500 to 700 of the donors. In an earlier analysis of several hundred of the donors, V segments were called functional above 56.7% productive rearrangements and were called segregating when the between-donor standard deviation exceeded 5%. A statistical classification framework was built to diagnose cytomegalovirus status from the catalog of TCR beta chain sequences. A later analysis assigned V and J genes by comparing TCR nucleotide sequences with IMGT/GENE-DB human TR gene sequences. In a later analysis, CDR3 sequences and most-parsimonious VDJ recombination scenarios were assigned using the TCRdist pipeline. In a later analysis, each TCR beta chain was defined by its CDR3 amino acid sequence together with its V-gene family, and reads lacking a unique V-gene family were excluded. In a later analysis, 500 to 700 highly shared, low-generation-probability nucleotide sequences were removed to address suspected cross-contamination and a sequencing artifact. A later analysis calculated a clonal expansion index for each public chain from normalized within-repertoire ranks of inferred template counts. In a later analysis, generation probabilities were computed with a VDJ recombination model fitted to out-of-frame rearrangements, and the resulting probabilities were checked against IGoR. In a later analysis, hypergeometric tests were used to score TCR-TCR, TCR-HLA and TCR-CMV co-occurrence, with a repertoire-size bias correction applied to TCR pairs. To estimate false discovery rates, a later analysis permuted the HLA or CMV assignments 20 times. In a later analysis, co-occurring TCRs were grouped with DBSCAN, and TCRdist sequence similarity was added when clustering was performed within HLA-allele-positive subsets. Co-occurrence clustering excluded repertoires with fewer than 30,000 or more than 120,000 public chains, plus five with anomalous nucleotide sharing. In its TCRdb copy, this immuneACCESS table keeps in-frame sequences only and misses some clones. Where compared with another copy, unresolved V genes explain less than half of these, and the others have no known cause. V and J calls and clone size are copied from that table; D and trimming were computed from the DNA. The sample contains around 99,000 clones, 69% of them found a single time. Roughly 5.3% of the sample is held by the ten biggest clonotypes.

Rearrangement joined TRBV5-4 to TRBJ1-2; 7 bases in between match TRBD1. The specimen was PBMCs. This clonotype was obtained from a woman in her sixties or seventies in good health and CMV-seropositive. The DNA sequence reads TGTGCCACGCGCTACAGGGGAAGCGAGTATGGCTACACCTTC. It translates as CATRYRGSEYGYTF.